This TCR beta chain was obtained from a study of post-analysis software for immune sequencing data. As for the study in general: Several disease courses (relapsing-remitting, secondary progressive and progressive-relapsing) of multiple sclerosis were included. Study-level points and caveats: Included in a set of roughly five TRBV segments more frequent in patients than controls were TRBV5-6, TRBV5-1 and TRBV20-1.

This clonotype was counted only a few times. Its target is unknown. After removal of 5 bases from V and 3 bases from J, the junction contained 10 bases not matched to a gene. Looked up from germline, CDR1 is SGHVS and CDR2 is FNYEAQ. This CDR3 contains 15 residues. Carried by the TCR beta cDNA libraries were unique molecular identifiers. T cells numbering roughly 1 to 10 million yielded 450,000 to 500,000 cDNA molecules. TCRdb ran MiXCR on the PCR reads and lists one entry per CDR3 protein. There are about 770,000 distinct CDR3 sequences in the sample; about 43% occur only once, and approximately 5% lies in the top ten.

The chain joins TRBV7-6 to TRBJ2-7, with 7 bases lining up with TRBD2. Sequenced material: blood. The sequence came from a girl between 5 and 17 years old with multiple sclerosis. The CDR3 sequence is CASSPGDYLSYEQYF. The CDR3 DNA sequence: TGTGCCAGCAGCCCTGGGGACTACCTGAGCTACGAGCAGTACTTC. The variable domain in full, completed from reference TRBV7-6 and TRBJ2-7, reads GAGVSQSPRYKVTKRGQDVALRCDPISGHVSLYWYRQALGQGPEFLTYFNYEAQQDKSGLPNDRFSAERPEGSISTLTIQRTEQRDSAMYRCASSPGDYLSYEQYFGPGTRLTVT.